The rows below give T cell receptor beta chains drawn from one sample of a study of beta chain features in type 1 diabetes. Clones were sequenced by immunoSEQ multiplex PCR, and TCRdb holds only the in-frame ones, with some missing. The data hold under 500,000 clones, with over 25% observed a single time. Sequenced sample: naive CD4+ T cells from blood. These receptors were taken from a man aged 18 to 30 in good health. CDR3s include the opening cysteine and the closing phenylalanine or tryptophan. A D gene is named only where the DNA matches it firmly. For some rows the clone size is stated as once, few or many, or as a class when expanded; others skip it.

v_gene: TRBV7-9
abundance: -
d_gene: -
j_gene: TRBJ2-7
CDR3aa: CASSVGLSIYEQYF
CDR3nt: TGTGCCAGCAGCGTGGGACTTTCGATCTACGAGCAGTACTTC

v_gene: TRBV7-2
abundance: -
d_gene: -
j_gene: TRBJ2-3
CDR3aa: CASSQDTDTQYF
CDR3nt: TGCGCCAGCAGCCAGGACACAGATACGCAGTATTTT

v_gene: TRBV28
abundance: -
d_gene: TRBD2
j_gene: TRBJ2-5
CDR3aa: CASSWGGQETQYF
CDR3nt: TGTGCCAGCAGCTGGGGAGGGCAAGAGACCCAGTACTTC

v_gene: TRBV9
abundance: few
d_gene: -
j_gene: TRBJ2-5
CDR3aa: CASSGQGWETQYF
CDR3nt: TGTGCCAGCAGCGGTCAGGGTTGGGAGACCCAGTACTTC

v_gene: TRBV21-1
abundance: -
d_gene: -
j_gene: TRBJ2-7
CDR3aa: CASSKWWREVPYEQYF
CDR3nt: TGTGCCAGCAGCAAATGGTGGAGGGAGGTGCCCTACGAGCAGTACTTC

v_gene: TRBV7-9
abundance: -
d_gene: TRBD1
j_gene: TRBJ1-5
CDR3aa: CASSQQGEGNQPQHF
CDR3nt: TGTGCCAGCAGCCAACAGGGGGAGGGCAATCAGCCCCAGCATTTT

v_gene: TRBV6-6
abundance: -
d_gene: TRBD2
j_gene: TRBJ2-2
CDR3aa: CASSYPGTSGTGELFF
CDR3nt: TGTGCCAGCAGTTACCCCGGGACTAGCGGCACCGGGGAGCTGTTTTTT

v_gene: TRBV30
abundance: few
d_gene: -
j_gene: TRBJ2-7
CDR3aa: CAWSLWGRGSYEQYF
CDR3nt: TGTGCCTGGAGCCTCTGGGGCAGGGGCAGCTACGAGCAGTACTTC

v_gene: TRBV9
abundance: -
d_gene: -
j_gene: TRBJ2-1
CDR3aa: CASSQLSGSYNEQFF
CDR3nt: TGTGCCAGCAGCCAGCTGAGCGGTTCCTACAATGAGCAGTTCTTC

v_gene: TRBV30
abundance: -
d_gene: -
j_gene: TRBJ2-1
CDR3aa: CAWSVTGAYNEQFF
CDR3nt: TGTGCCTGGAGTGTGACGGGAGCCTACAATGAGCAGTTCTTC

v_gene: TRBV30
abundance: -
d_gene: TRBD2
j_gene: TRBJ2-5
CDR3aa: CAWRENLAGGPETQYF
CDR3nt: TGTGCCTGGAGAGAAAATCTAGCGGGAGGGCCGGAGACCCAGTACTTC

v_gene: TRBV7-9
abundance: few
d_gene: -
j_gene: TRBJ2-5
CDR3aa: CASSFGGGETQYF
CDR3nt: TGTGCCAGCAGCTTCGGGGGCGGGGAGACCCAGTACTTC

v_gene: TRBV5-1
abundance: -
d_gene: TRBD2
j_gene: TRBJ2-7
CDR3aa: CASSSVVATSGSSEQYF
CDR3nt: TGCGCCAGCAGCTCCGTAGTGGCCACTAGCGGGAGCTCCGAGCAGTACTTC

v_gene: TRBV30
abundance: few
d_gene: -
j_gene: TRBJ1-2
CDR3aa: CAWSKGTVQAGGYTF
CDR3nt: TGTGCCTGGAGTAAGGGAACAGTCCAAGCGGGAGGCTACACCTTC

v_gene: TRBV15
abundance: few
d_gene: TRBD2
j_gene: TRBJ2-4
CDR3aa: CATSREEAGGLTNIQYF
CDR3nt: TGTGCCACCAGCAGAGAGGAGGCGGGAGGCCTAACAAACATTCAGTACTTC

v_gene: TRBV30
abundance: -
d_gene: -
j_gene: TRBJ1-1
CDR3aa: CASREGNTEAFF
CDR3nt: TGTGCCTCGAGGGAGGGGAACACTGAAGCTTTCTTT

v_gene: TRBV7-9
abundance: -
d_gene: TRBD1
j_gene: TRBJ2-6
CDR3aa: CASSRDRGSGANVLTF
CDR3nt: TGTGCCAGCAGCCGGGACAGGGGGTCTGGGGCCAACGTCCTGACTTTC

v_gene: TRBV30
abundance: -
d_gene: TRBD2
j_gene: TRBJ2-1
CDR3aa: CAWRTRGGSAGNEQFF
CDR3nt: TGTGCCTGGAGAACAAGGGGCGGGAGTGCTGGAAATGAGCAGTTCTTC

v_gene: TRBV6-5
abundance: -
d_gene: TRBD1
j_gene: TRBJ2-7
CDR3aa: CASRRDRGLGEQYF
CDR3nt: TGTGCCAGCAGAAGGGACAGGGGGCTTGGCGAGCAGTACTTC

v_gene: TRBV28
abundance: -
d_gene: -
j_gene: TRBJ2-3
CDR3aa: CASSSVGEADTQYF
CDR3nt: TGTGCCAGCAGTAGCGTGGGTGAGGCAGATACGCAGTATTTT

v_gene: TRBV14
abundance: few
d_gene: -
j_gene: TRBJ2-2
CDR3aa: CASRRTGQNTGELFF
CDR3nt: TGTGCCAGCAGGCGAACGGGACAGAACACCGGGGAGCTGTTTTTT

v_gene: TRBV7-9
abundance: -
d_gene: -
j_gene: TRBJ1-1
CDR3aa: CASSLVVAFF
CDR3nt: TGTGCCAGCAGCTTAGTGGTGGCTTTCTTT

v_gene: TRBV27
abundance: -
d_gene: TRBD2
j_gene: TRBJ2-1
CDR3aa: CASSSTQLAGIAYNEQFF
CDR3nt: TGTGCCAGCAGTTCGACTCAACTAGCGGGTATCGCCTACAATGAGCAGTTCTTC

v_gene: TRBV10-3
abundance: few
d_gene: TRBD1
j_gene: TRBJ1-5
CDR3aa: CAISPGQGNQPQHF
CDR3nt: TGTGCCATCAGCCCGGGACAGGGCAATCAGCCCCAGCATTTT

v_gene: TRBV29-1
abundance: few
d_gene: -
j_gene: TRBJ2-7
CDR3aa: CSVGTAGEQYF
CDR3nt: TGCAGCGTTGGAACGGCGGGAGAGCAGTACTTC

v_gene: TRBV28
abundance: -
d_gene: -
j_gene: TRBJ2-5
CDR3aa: CASRPREPFWEQYF
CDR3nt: TGTGCCAGCAGACCGCGGGAACCATTTTGGGAGCAGTACTTC

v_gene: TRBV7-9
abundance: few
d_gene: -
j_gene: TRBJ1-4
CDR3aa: CASSLNLGKLFF
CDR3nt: TGTGCCAGCAGCTTAAACCTCGGCAAGCTGTTTTTT

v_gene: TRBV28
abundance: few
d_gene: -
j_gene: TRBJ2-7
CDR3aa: CASSLGQPYEQYF
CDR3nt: TGTGCCAGCAGTTTAGGACAGCCCTACGAGCAGTACTTC

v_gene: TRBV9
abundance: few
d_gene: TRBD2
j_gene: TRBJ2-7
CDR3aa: CASSVVGGGPVEQYF
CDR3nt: TGTGCCAGCAGCGTAGTCGGCGGGGGTCCGGTGGAGCAGTACTTC

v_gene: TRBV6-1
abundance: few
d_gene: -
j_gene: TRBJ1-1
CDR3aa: CASSEEPRSTEAFF
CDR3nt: TGTGCCAGCAGTGAAGAGCCCAGGAGCACTGAAGCTTTCTTT

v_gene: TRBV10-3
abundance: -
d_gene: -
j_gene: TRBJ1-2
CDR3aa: CAISLDTYGYTF
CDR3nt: TGTGCCATCAGCCTCGACACCTATGGCTACACCTTC

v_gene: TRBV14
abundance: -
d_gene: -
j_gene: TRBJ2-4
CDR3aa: CASSQDQTNIQYF
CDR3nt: TGTGCCAGCAGCCAAGATCAGACAAACATTCAGTACTTC

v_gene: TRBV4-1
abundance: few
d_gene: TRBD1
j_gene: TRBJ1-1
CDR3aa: CASSQVGLTGLDTEAFF
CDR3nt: TGCGCCAGCAGCCAAGTAGGGCTGACAGGGCTTGACACTGAAGCTTTCTTT

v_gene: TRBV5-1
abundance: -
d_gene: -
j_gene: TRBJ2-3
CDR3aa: CASSLNSEGDTQYF
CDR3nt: TGCGCCAGCAGCTTGAACTCGGAGGGGGATACGCAGTATTTT

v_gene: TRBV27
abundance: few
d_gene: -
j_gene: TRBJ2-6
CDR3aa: CASSPRVGISGANVLTF
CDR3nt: TGTGCCAGCAGTCCACGGGTCGGAATCTCTGGGGCCAACGTCCTGACTTTC

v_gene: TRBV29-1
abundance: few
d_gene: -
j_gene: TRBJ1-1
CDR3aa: CSVEKDRLDTEAFF
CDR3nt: TGCAGCGTTGAGAAAGACAGGTTGGACACTGAAGCTTTCTTT

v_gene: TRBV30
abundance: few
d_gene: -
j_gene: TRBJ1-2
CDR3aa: CAWRPDSINNYGYTF
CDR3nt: TGTGCCTGGAGACCCGACAGTATTAATAACTATGGCTACACCTTC

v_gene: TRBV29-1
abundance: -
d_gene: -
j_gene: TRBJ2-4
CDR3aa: CSAGTVLAKNIQYF
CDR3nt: TGCAGCGCCGGGACGGTACTAGCCAAAAACATTCAGTACTTC

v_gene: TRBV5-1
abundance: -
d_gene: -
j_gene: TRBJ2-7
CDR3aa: CASSFMSSSSYEQYF
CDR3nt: TGCGCCAGCAGCTTCATGTCTAGTAGCTCCTACGAGCAGTACTTC

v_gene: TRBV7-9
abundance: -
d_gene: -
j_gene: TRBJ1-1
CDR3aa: CASSLRQSNTEAFF
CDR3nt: TGTGCCAGCAGCTTAAGACAGTCGAACACTGAAGCTTTCTTT

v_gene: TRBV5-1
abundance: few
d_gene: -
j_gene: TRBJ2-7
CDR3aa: CASSETTDYEQYF
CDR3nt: TGCGCCAGCAGCGAAACGACAGACTACGAGCAGTACTTC